This TCR beta chain appears in the sequencing data of a study of CD8 T cells in ankylosing spondylitis. General study findings and limits: Several highly homologous variants made up a TCR beta motif that seemed to typify ankylosing spondylitis blood.

The TCR beta libraries were generated through quantitative 5'-RACE incorporating molecular barcodes. MiXCR was run by TCRdb on the 5' RACE reads, yielding one entry per CDR3 protein. The sample carries around 210,000 distinct CDR3 sequences, 8.2% recorded once. CDR1 SEHNR and CDR2 FQNEAQ come from the germline V gene (reference sequence). There are 14 residues in the CDR3. A remark on this clonotype: Its matching antigen is unknown. Given a much more abundant clone one base away, this may be a read error.

Sequencing was carried out using blood, either unsorted or a sorted T cell fraction (not recorded which). The chain is built from TRBV7-9 and TRBJ2-5; no clear D gene. The receptor was derived from a female donor with ankylosing spondylitis or in good health (not recorded which). The CDR3 DNA reads TGTGTCAGCAGCTGGGCCTCCCTTGGAGAGACCCAGTACTTC. Residues: CVSSWASLGETQYF.